This T cell receptor (beta chain) was sequenced in a study of T cell clonality in common variable immunodeficiency. Notes on the study in general: TCRbeta clonality was increased in CVID versus healthy controls. Fewer deletions and N-nucleotide insertions were reportedly seen in common variable immunodeficiency TCR beta sequences.

Both groups were predominantly of Caucasian heritage. TCRdb's table, derived via immunoSEQ multiplex PCR, lists solely in-frame clones and lacks some. Listed for the sample are under 50,000 clones, none seen a single time. This clone has at least ten counts. Its specificity is not known. The read finishes 3 residues shy of the CDR3 end, and the germline J gene is used to complete it. V gave up 3 bases and J gave up 7 bases, with 9 bases separating them. The CDR3 contains 13 residues. The germline V gene has CDR1 MNHEY and CDR2 SVGEGT. The material sequenced was peripheral blood mononuclear cells. The TCR comes from a person aged 18 to 70 in good health. The gene calls are TRBV6-2 or TRBV6-3 and TRBJ2-2, with unresolved D. The covered CDR3 bases are TGTGCCAGCAGTTATACGGTCAACGGGGAG. It specifies CASSYTVNGE. The whole CDR3 region reads CASSYTVNGELFF.